This T cell receptor (beta chain) was obtained from a study of blood T cell repertoires in COVID-19. This CDR3 region has 15 residues. V lost 5 bases to trimming and J lost 4 bases; unmatched junction nucleotides: 7. CDR1 and CDR2 from the germline V gene are SEHNR and FQNEAQ (reference sequence). This clone appeared a single time. The method was immunoSEQ multiplex PCR; TCRdb's version includes in-frame clones alone and lacks a portion of them. The profile covers 200,000 to 250,000 clones, with less than 85% appearing a single time and about 2.5% taken by the ten largest. The source is a woman in her 70s with active or convalescent COVID-19. Material: peripheral blood. V and J are TRBV7-9 and TRBJ2-1; 8 nucleotides align to TRBD2. CDR3 in amino acids: CASSPSGGPYNEQFF. CDR3 bases: TGTGCCAGCAGCCCGAGCGGGGGTCCTTACAATGAGCAGTTCTTC. The whole variable domain, remainder taken from reference TRBV7-9 and TRBJ2-1, is DTGVSQNPRHKITKRGQNVTFRCDPISEHNRLYWYRQTLGQGPEFLTYFQNEAQLEKSRLLSDRFSAERPKGSFSTLEIQRTEQGDSAMYLCASSPSGGPYNEQFFGPGTRLTVL.